Below, 8 T cell receptor beta chains from the same sample are listed, as sequenced in a study of cytomegalovirus exposure and HLA in healthy donors. The primer mix had 60 Vbeta and 13 Jbeta primers. Here immunoSEQ multiplex PCR was the method, and the copy in TCRdb shows in-frame clones only, minus some. The data show over 70,000 clones, roughly 80% seen once. Sequencing was carried out using PBMCs. The receptors here all came from a male donor in good health and CMV-seronegative.

V usage is TRBV5-1 and J usage is TRBJ1-6, with 8 bases aligning to TRBD1. CDR1 is SGHRS, CDR2 YFSETQ, per germline. After removal of 3 bases from V and 9 bases from J, the junction contained 8 bases not matched to a gene. The CDR3 is 15 residues long. The CDR3 bases are TGCGCCAGCAGCTCATTACAGGGGGGTGGTTCACCCCTCCACTTT. It translates to CASSSLQGGGSPLHF.

This rearrangement joins TRBV19 to TRBJ1-4; unclear D gene. Trimming shortened V by 5 bases and J by 8 bases, and 18 bases separated the two germline ends. The CDR3 contains 15 residues. CDR1 and CDR2 (germline): LNHDA, SQIVND (reference sequence). The CDR3 coding sequence is TGTGCCAGTAGTGATAACGTCCTAAGCGGCGAAAAACTGTTTTTT. Protein product: CASSDNVLSGEKLFF.

This clone was detected only a few times. The chain recombines TRBV11-2 with TRBJ1-6; D possibly corresponds to TRBD1 (5 bases). Germline CDR1 reads SGHAT; CDR2 reads FQNNGV. The CDR3 contains 15 residues. The V end was cut by 2 bases, the J end by 5 bases, with 10 bases between. The CDR3 DNA is TGTGCCAGCAGCTTACGCAGGGTCGATAATTCACCCCTCCACTTT. Its translation: CASSLRRVDNSPLHF.

This clone was recorded a few times. The genes are TRBV6-5 and TRBJ2-2; 7 bases line up with TRBD1. Losses at the gene ends were 6 bases for V and 5 bases for J; bases not matched to a gene: 9. Looked up from germline, CDR1 is MNHEY and CDR2 is SVGAGI. The CDR3 length is 15 residues. In DNA, the CDR3 is TGTGCCAGCAGCACGGGACAGATTAGAACCGGGGAGCTGTTTTTT. This translates into CASSTGQIRTGELFF.

This clone was detected a few times. Sequence at one end of the junction differs from germline and may be a read error. The V gene is TRBV6-6, the J gene TRBJ2-1; 9 bases match TRBD2. Germline V gene lookup returns CDR1 MNHNY and CDR2 SVGAGI (reference sequence). This CDR3 spans 15 amino acids. The CDR3 sequence: CASSYASGDAIIEVF. The CDR3 DNA is TGTGCCAGCAGTTACGCTAGCGGGGATGCCATCATCGAAGTCTTC.

The gene calls are TRBV5-6 and TRBJ1-2; 8 bases align to TRBD1. The CDR3 has 19 amino acids. From germline, CDR1 is SGHDT and CDR2 YYEEEE. V dropped 2 bases and J dropped 4; count of bases not matched to a gene: 19. In nucleotides, the CDR3 is TGTGCCAGCAGCTTCAGCCTGGACAGGGAGGGAATTGGGGGCTATGGCTACACCTTC. Protein: CASSFSLDREGIGGYGYTF. The full variable domain, completed using reference TRBV5-6 and TRBJ1-2, is DAGVTQSPTHLIKTRGQQVTLRCSPKSGHDTVSWYQQALGQGPQFIFQYYEEEERQRGNFPDRFSGHQFPNYSSELNVNALLLGDSALYLCASSFSLDREGIGGYGYTFGSGTRLTVV.

The chain employs TRBV28 and TRBJ2-7; D might be TRBD2 (6 bases). There are 14 residues in the CDR3. Trimming took off 10 bases at V and 6 bases at J, with 22 bases between the two ends. Germline-derived CDR1 and CDR2 are MDHEN and SYDVKM. CDR3 in DNA: TGTGCCACCATGCCCTCATGGAGGGGTGGCGAGCAGTACTTC. It codes for CATMPSWRGGEQYF. Variable domain in full (rest from reference TRBV28 and TRBJ2-7): DVKVTQSSRYLVKRTGEKVFLECVQDMDHENMFWYRQDPGLGLRLIYFSYDVKMKEKGDIPEGYSVSREKKERFSLILESASTNQTSMYLCATMPSWRGGEQYFGPGTRLTVT.

The rearrangement joins TRBV27 to TRBJ1-2, with D possibly matching TRBD1 (6 bases). The CDR3 is 15 residues long. The V end was cut by 5 bases, the J end by 8 bases, with 21 bases between. Per germline, CDR1 MNHEY and CDR2 SMNVEV (reference sequence). The CDR3 DNA is TGTGCCAGCAGTCCACAGGGCGTAGGGCCTCGAGGCTACACCTTC. Its protein is CASSPQGVGPRGYTF.